A single TCR beta chain is shown here with its context. TCRdb reprocessed the 5' RACE reads and keeps a single row for each CDR3 protein, giving no DNA. The sample's table shows around 450,000 distinct CDR3 sequences. The data were taken from a study of monozygotic twins with inflammatory bowel disease. The CDR3 loop spans 16 amino acids. CDR1 and CDR2 from the germline V gene are SGHRS and YFSETQ. Sequenced sample: blood. The chain is built from TRBV5-1 and TRBJ1-1. The clonotype comes from a human donor with ulcerative colitis or Crohn's disease, or a healthy co-twin of an affected twin (not recorded which). The chain's CDR3 is CASSGTFNTGNTEAFF.